This note documents a single T cell receptor (beta chain) sequence. This sample is drawn from a study of blood T cell repertoires in COVID-19. Turning to the study itself: Donors in the United States, Italy and Spain gave samples during acute or convalescent COVID-19. Sources were T cells, B-cell-depleted T cells, or PBMCs; the material itself was cDNA or gDNA.

Per the original methods: Estimates of nucleated cell counts were drawn from the amplification of reference gene primers. Generated by immunoSEQ multiplex PCR, the TCRdb table keeps only in-frame clones and is missing some. The DNA was the basis for D and trimming; V, J and clone size are from that table. The sample contains fewer than 60,000 clones, about 82% of which appear only once. The germline CDR1 and CDR2 sequences are LNHDA and SQIVND (reference sequence). Trimming cost V 6 bases and J 2 bases; bases outside gene matches: 3. The CDR3 length is 14 residues. The source material was peripheral blood. The chain carries TRBV19 and TRBJ1-4; 7 bases map to TRBD1. The source of this sequence is a human donor in a cohort sampled during active COVID-19. The CDR3 coding sequence is TGTGCCAGTAGGATACAGGGGACTAATGAAAAACTGTTTTTT. Protein product: CASRIQGTNEKLFF. The variable domain in full, completed from reference TRBV19 and TRBJ1-4, reads DGGITQSPKYLFRKEGQNVTLSCEQNLNHDAMYWYRQDPGQGLRLIYYSQIVNDFQKGDIAEGYSVSREKKESFPLTVTSAQKNPTAFYLCASRIQGTNEKLFFGSGTQLSVL.